These 25 T cell receptor beta chains were sequenced from one sample in a study of T cell repertoires in cytomegalovirus infection. MiXCR was run by TCRdb on the reads, yielding one entry per CDR3 protein. This table holds 160,000 or so distinct CDR3 sequences, roughly 17% found once. Sequencing input: CD8+ T cells from PBMCs. Every receptor here comes from a human donor in good health (CMV status not recorded). Some clones in this sample may be carry-over from other donors' samples.

The chain employs TRBV2 and TRBJ2-4, with no clear D. Per the germline V gene, CDR1 is SNHLY and CDR2 is FYNNEI. The CDR3 runs to 15 residues. Trimming cost V 2 bases and J 0 bases, with 8 bases left between them. CDR3 sequence: CASSEQELAKNIQYF. The CDR3 nucleotides read TGTGCCAGCAGTGAACAGGAGCTAGCCAAAAACATTCAGTACTTC.

The J gene is TRBJ2-1, the V gene TRBV28; 10 positions match TRBD2. In germline, CDR1 is MDHEN, CDR2 SYDVKM. Trimming removed 3 bases from V and 0 bases from J; junction bases left unmatched: 5. The CDR3 is 17 amino acids. As DNA, the CDR3 is TGTGCCAGCAGTTTCCGACTAGCGGGTAGCTCCTACAATGAGCAGTTCTTC. Translation: CASSFRLAGSSYNEQFF.

This clonotype appeared a few times. The rearrangement uses TRBV7-6 and TRBJ2-1; 12 bases line up with TRBD2. The CDR3 covers 18 residues. Unmatched junction bases numbered 7, after V lost 3 bases and J lost 1 base. Germline lookup yields CDR1 SGHVS and CDR2 FNYEAQ. The CDR3 DNA sequence: TGTGCCAGCAGCTTCCTAGCGGGAGGGCCGGGATCCTACAATGAGCAGTTCTTC. This translates into CASSFLAGGPGSYNEQFF.

This clonotype has more than one count but fewer than ten. The chain joins TRBV7-9 to TRBJ2-1; no firm D call. This CDR3 contains 12 residues. Germline loops: CDR1 SEHNR, CDR2 FQNEAQ (reference sequence). Trimming pared 6 bases from V and 6 bases from J, leaving 9 bases between. In DNA form, the CDR3 reads TGTGCCAGCAGTAATACTCCCAATGAGCAGTTCTTC. Its protein product is CASSNTPNEQFF.

This clonotype was detected only a few times. V is TRBV12-3 or TRBV12-4 and J is TRBJ2-1; D unclear. V was pared by 3 bases and J by 4 bases, with 10 bases between. The CDR3 has 14 amino acids. CDR3 residues: CASSFRAPYNEQFF. In DNA form, the CDR3 reads TGTGCCAGCAGTTTTAGGGCACCTTACAATGAGCAGTTCTTC.

This sequence joins TRBV7-2 and TRBJ2-1; D possibly corresponds to TRBD2 (5 bases). V gave up 8 bases and J gave up 0 bases, with 14 bases separating them. The CDR3 loop spans 15 amino acids. In germline, CDR1 is SGHTA, CDR2 FQGNSA. For the CDR3, the DNA is TGTGCCAGCGTCCCGCCGGCGGGCTCCTACAATGAGCAGTTCTTC. This translates into CASVPPAGSYNEQFF.

The chain joins TRBV12-3 or TRBV12-4 to TRBJ2-1; 8 bases are shared with TRBD2. CDR3 size: 17 residues. Trimming cost V 0 bases and J 8 bases; bases outside gene matches: 12. The CDR3 spells CASSLAHGGGPGDEQFF. As DNA, the CDR3 is TGTGCCAGCAGTTTAGCCCACGGGGGGGGCCCAGGGGATGAGCAGTTCTTC.

J is TRBJ2-1 and V is TRBV24-1, with D maybe TRBD1 (5 bases). V lost 0 bases and J lost 8, with 7 bases in between. Germline V gene data show CDR1 as KGHDR and CDR2 as SFDVKD. The length of the CDR3 is 13 residues. DNA for the CDR3: TGTGCCACCAGTGATTTGCAGGGCTATGAGCAGTTCTTC. The encoded protein is CATSDLQGYEQFF.

J is TRBJ2-5 and V is TRBV7-9, with D uncertain. Trimming shortened V by 1 base and J by 2 bases, and 11 bases separated the two germline ends. CDR3 length: 15 residues. The germline V gene encodes CDR1 SEHNR and CDR2 FQNEAQ (reference sequence). CDR3 nucleotide sequence: TGTGCCAGCAGCTTAGAGCTCGGTTGGCAAGAGACCCAGTACTTC. It translates to CASSLELGWQETQYF.

The rearrangement links TRBV6-2 or TRBV6-3 to TRBJ2-2, with a tentative D call TRBD1 (5 bases). Germline values: CDR1 MNHEY, CDR2 SVGEGT. The CDR3 has 14 amino acids. Trimming removed 5 bases at V and 1 base at J, with 8 bases between. CDR3 sequence reads: CASSLQGNTGELFF. CDR3 coding DNA: TGTGCCAGCAGTCTTCAGGGGAACACCGGGGAGCTGTTTTTT.

This clonotype was counted once. The V call is TRBV7-2, the J call TRBJ2-2; D may be TRBD2 (5 bases). The CDR3 has 13 residues. The V gene lost 1 base and the J gene lost 11 bases, with 11 bases spanning the gap. The germline CDR1 and CDR2 sequences are SGHTA and FQGNSA. The CDR3 DNA is TGTGCCAGCAGCTTAGTTAGGCGGGCTGAGCTGTTTTTT. It is translated as CASSLVRRAELFF. Supplemented by reference TRBV7-2 and TRBJ2-2, the full variable domain reads GAGVSQSPSNKVTEKGKDVELRCDPISGHTALYWYRQSLGQGLEFLIYFQGNSAPDKSGLPSDRFSAERTGGSVSTLTIQRTQQEDSAVYLCASSLVRRAELFFGEGSRLTVL.

There are a few counts of this clonotype. The CDR3 spells CASTLSPALAEQYF. CDR3 sequence (DNA): TGTGCCAGCACCTTGAGTCCTGCCCTTGCCGAGCAGTACTTC. The chain employs TRBV6-1 and TRBJ2-7; D ambiguous. The CDR3 loop spans 14 amino acids. V was clipped by 7 bases and J by 6 bases, with 19 bases between them. Germline CDR1 reads MNHNS; CDR2 reads SASEGT.

This clonotype was observed a few times. The chain is built from TRBV11-3 and TRBJ1-1; D remains unclear. This CDR3 has 13 amino acids. Per the germline V gene, CDR1 is SGHNT and CDR2 is YENEEA. Trimming took 4 bases from V and 1 from J, leaving 7 bases between them. The CDR3 region has the DNA TGTGCCAGCAGCTGGAACGGGAACACTGAAGCTTTCTTT. This codes for CASSWNGNTEAFF.

The rearrangement links TRBV28 to TRBJ1-1; no clear D gene. The CDR3 totals 11 residues. The germline gives CDR1 MDHEN, CDR2 SYDVKM. The CDR3 spells CGITRRTEAFF. The DNA of the CDR3 is TGTGGTATCACGCGCCGCACTGAAGCTTTCTTT. Using reference TRBV28 and TRBJ1-1 for the parts outside the CDR3, the full variable domain is DVKVTQSSRYLVKRTGEKVFLECVQDMDHENMFWYRQDPGLGLRLIYFSYDVKMKEKGDIPEGYSVSREKKERFSLILESASTNQTSMYLCGITRRTEAFFGQGTRLTVV.

This clonotype has ten or more counts. This chain links TRBV7-8 with TRBJ2-1; D call uncertain. There are 18 residues in the CDR3. Deletions cut 1 base from V and 10 bases from J, with 26 bases between. Germline V CDR1 and CDR2: SGHVS, FQNEAQ. CDR3 DNA sequence: TGTGCCAGCAGCTTAGTTCCGGCAGGCACATTAGAAGTGGACGAGCAGTTCTTC. Residues: CASSLVPAGTLEVDEQFF.

This rearrangement joins TRBV6-6 to TRBJ1-1; D remains unclear. Germline loops: CDR1 MNHNY, CDR2 SVGAGI (reference sequence). V lost 5 bases and J 0 bases, leaving 19 bases between the germline ends. CDR3 length: 17 residues. CDR3 sequence: CASSPGPIAYLNTEAFF. In DNA, the CDR3 is TGTGCCAGCAGTCCCGGGCCAATTGCCTACCTGAACACTGAAGCTTTCTTT.

The chain carries TRBV12-3 or TRBV12-4 and TRBJ2-7, with D perhaps TRBD1 (5 bases). V shed 0 bases and J shed 4 bases, with 13 bases lying between them. The CDR3 covers 15 residues. The CDR3 sequence: CASSLALGRSYEQYF. The CDR3 region has the DNA TGTGCCAGCAGTTTAGCGCTGGGGCGGAGTTACGAGCAGTACTTC.

This clonotype showed up just a few times. The rearrangement joins TRBV7-8 to TRBJ1-2; 9 bases agree with TRBD1. The CDR3 runs 15 residues. Germline assignment: CDR1 SGHVS and CDR2 FQNEAQ. V lost 5 bases and J lost 4; bases outside the gene matches: 8. The CDR3 loop reads CASSPTSTGGYGYTF. The CDR3 bases are TGTGCCAGCAGCCCAACCTCGACAGGGGGCTATGGCTACACCTTC. Drawing the rest from reference TRBV7-8 and TRBJ1-2, the complete variable domain is GAGVSQSPRYKVAKRGQDVALRCDPISGHVSLFWYQQALGQGPEFLTYFQNEAQLDKSGLPSDRFFAERPEGSVSTLKIQRTQQEDSAVYLCASSPTSTGGYGYTFGSGTRLTVV.

This clonotype was seen only a few times. The genes are TRBV7-2 and TRBJ2-7; 9 bases agree with TRBD2. Germline V gives CDR1 SGHTA, CDR2 FQGNSA. The V gene end was trimmed by 5 bases and the J gene end by 7 bases; junction bases not matched to a gene: 12. The CDR3 totals 15 residues. CDR3 region: CASSLTSGGPGEQYF. CDR3 DNA: TGTGCCAGCAGCCTGACTAGCGGAGGTCCGGGTGAGCAGTACTTC.

This chain joins TRBV27 and TRBJ1-5; tentatively, D is TRBD1 (6 bases). CDR3 length: 14 amino acids. The germline V gene has CDR1 MNHEY and CDR2 SMNVEV (reference sequence). V was shortened by 6 bases and J by 3 bases, with 12 bases between the two germline ends. CDR3 loop: CASRPGVNNQPQHF. The CDR3 region has the DNA TGTGCCAGCAGACCAGGGGTTAACAATCAGCCCCAGCATTTT.

This clonotype turned up a few times. The chain joins TRBV7-2 to TRBJ2-7; tentatively, D is TRBD2 (6 bases). Germline V lookup: CDR1 SGHTA, CDR2 FQGNSA. This CDR3 region has 16 residues. V was trimmed by 3 bases and J by 0 bases, leaving 15 bases between them. The CDR3 sequence: CASSFSGLRGSYEQYF. In DNA, the CDR3 is TGTGCCAGCAGCTTCTCGGGCCTGCGGGGCTCCTACGAGCAGTACTTC.

This clonotype was seen a few times. The chain couples TRBV7-9 to TRBJ2-2, with D hard to call. V lost 4 bases and J lost 8, with 11 bases in between. The CDR3 runs 13 residues. Germline loops: CDR1 SEHNR, CDR2 FQNEAQ (reference sequence). CDR3 in amino acids: CASSSPDTGELFF. The DNA of the CDR3 is TGTGCCAGCAGCTCCCCGGATACAGGGGAGCTGTTTTTT. Full variable domain (rest looked up from reference TRBV7-9 and TRBJ2-2): DTGVSQNPRHKITKRGQNVTFRCDPISEHNRLYWYRQTLGQGPEFLTYFQNEAQLEKSRLLSDRFSAERPKGSFSTLEIQRTEQGDSAMYLCASSSPDTGELFFGEGSRLTVL.

This clonotype has just a few counts. This chain joins TRBV11-2 and TRBJ1-5; D may be TRBD1 (5 bases). The germline V gene has CDR1 SGHAT and CDR2 FQNNGV. Between the trimmed V and J ends, which lost 3 bases and 4 bases, there was a span of 10 bases. The CDR3 runs 14 residues. This CDR3 is CASSLAGWNQPQHF. Here the CDR3 DNA reads TGTGCCAGCAGCTTGGCAGGGTGGAATCAGCCCCAGCATTTT.

This clonotype has just a few counts. The rearrangement joins TRBV7-2 to TRBJ2-7, with D perhaps matching TRBD2 (5 bases). In germline, CDR1 is SGHTA, CDR2 FQGNSA. V lost 5 bases, J lost 3 bases, and 26 bases lay in between. This CDR3 is 18 amino acids long. CDR3 DNA sequence: TGTGCCAGCAGCCCACGGGCCGCGATCATAGATGCGGGCTACGAGCAGTACTTC. Its translation: CASSPRAAIIDAGYEQYF.

V gene TRBV12-3 or TRBV12-4 combines with J gene TRBJ2-3; D not certain. The CDR3 is made up of 11 amino acids. The V gene lost 3 bases and the J gene lost 6 bases, with 4 bases spanning the gap. CDR3 sequence (DNA): TGTGCCAGCAGTTTTAGGGATACGCAGTATTTT. Translating it yields CASSFRDTQYF.